Below, 10 T cell receptor beta chains from the same sample are listed, as sequenced in a study of T cells in Graves' hyperthyroidism and ophthalmopathy (dated by TCRdb to the late 2010s). Library preparation was by multiplex PCR. Sequencer: Illumina HiSeq 2000. Amplification of TCR beta CDR3 regions was carried out from RNA transcripts. For the first round of RT-PCR on the TCR CDR3, the HTBI primer set was used together with the Qiagen OneStep RT-PCR kit. Starting from the raw public reads, TCRdb applied fastp trimming at Q25, assembled clones with MiXCR and retained in-frame beta chains. Rows are combined by CDR3 protein, so each entry shows the most common genes and DNA. The sample data list 190,000 or so distinct CDR3 sequences, and about a sixth of these were observed just once. Clones ranked in the top ten supply about 45% of the sample. The sample was blood. These TCRs come from a man aged 40-49 years with Graves' hyperthyroidism.

This clonotype has ten or more counts. The chain links TRBV28 to TRBJ2-2; D remains unclear. V was pared by 7 bases and J by 1 base, with 10 bases between. Germline lookup yields CDR1 MDHEN and CDR2 SYDVKM. The CDR3 runs 14 residues. CDR3 nucleotides: TGTGCCAGCATCGGGCACAGGAACACCGGGGAGCTGTTTTTT. Translating gives CASIGHRNTGELFF.

This chain links TRBV4-2 with TRBJ2-1; D unresolved. CDR3 length: 15 amino acids. Germline loops: CDR1 LGHNA, CDR2 YNFKEQ. Trimming removed 0 bases at V and 0 bases at J, with 6 bases between. This CDR3 is CASSQEAYSYNEQFF. Written as DNA, the CDR3 is TGTGCCAGCAGCCAAGAGGCTTACTCCTACAATGAGCAGTTCTTC.

Many counts were recorded for this clonotype. The chain is built from TRBV30 and TRBJ1-3; D gene uncertain. In germline, CDR1 is GTSNPN, CDR2 SVGIG (reference sequence). Between the trimmed V and J ends, which lost 4 bases and 3 bases, there was a span of 16 bases. The length of the CDR3 is 15 residues. The CDR3 bases are TGTGCCTGGACCTTTTCTCGTTCCGGTGGAAACACCATATATTTT. The encoded protein is CAWTFSRSGGNTIYF.

This clonotype was counted many times. The rearrangement links TRBV20-1 to TRBJ2-6; D is undetermined. Germline CDR1 and CDR2: DFQATT and SNEGSKA (reference sequence). The germline V and J ends were trimmed by 3 bases and 0 bases, with 3 bases remaining between them. CDR3 length: 13 residues. The CDR3 loop reads CSASTSGANVLTF. The CDR3, as DNA: TGCAGTGCTAGTACCTCTGGGGCCAACGTCCTGACTTTC.

The gene calls are TRBV12-3 or TRBV12-4 and TRBJ2-5, with D possibly called TRBD1 or TRBD2 (7 bases each). CDR3 length: 16 residues. The V end was cut by 6 bases, the J end by 1 base, with 18 bases between. In DNA form, the CDR3 reads TGTGCCAGCAGCCCAGGGGGGGGCGACCTCCAAGAGACCCAGTACTTC. Amino acids: CASSPGGGDLQETQYF.

This clonotype has at least ten counts. The chain uses TRBV20-1 and TRBJ2-5; TRBD1 is a possible D gene (7 bases). With 4 bases removed from V and 4 bases from J, the gap between germline ends came to 16 bases. CDR1 DFQATT and CDR2 SNEGSKA come from the germline V gene (reference sequence). CDR3 length: 14 residues. CDR3 protein: CSATNRGGGETQYF. DNA for the CDR3: TGCAGTGCTACGAACAGGGGAGGTGGAGAGACCCAGTACTTC.

This clonotype has a count of ten or more. This chain uses TRBV11-1 with TRBJ2-3; no firm D call. Germline CDR1 and CDR2: SGHAT and FQDESV (reference sequence). CDR3 size: 14 residues. V dropped 0 bases and J dropped 5 bases, with 9 bases sitting between them. The CDR3 spells CASSLAFLLDTQYF. DNA of the CDR3: TGTGCCAGCAGCTTAGCGTTCCTGTTAGATACGCAGTATTTT. Drawing the rest from reference TRBV11-1 and TRBJ2-3, the complete variable domain is EAEVAQSPRYKITEKSQAVAFWCDPISGHATLYWYRQILGQGPELLVQFQDESVVDDSQLPKDRFSAERLKGVDSTLKIQPAELGDSAMYLCASSLAFLLDTQYFGPGTRLTVL.

This clonotype showed up many times. The V call is TRBV7-3, the J call TRBJ1-1; 8 bases map to TRBD1. The CDR3 length is 15 residues. CDR1 is SGHTA and CDR2 is FQGTGA in the germline V gene. V was pared by 0 bases and J by 6 bases, with 6 bases of the junction left unmatched. CDR3 sequence: CASSLTQGAVAEAFF. The CDR3 DNA follows: TGTGCCAGCAGCTTAACGCAGGGGGCGGTGGCTGAAGCTTTCTTT. Combining the CDR3 with reference TRBV7-3 and TRBJ1-1 gives the whole variable domain GAGVSQTPSNKVTEKGKYVELRCDPISGHTALYWYRQSLGQGPEFLIYFQGTGAADDSGLPNDRFFAVRPEGSVSTLKIQRTERGDSAVYLCASSLTQGAVAEAFFGQGTRLTVV.

This clonotype was recorded a few times. V usage is TRBV20-1 and J usage is TRBJ1-2; D possibly corresponds to TRBD1 (5 bases). Germline assignment: CDR1 DFQATT and CDR2 SNEGSKA (reference sequence). Trimming shortened V by 4 bases and J by 0 bases, and 12 bases separated the two germline ends. The CDR3 is 14 amino acids. DNA for the CDR3: TGCAGTGCTACACCAGGGTTTACTAACTATGGCTACACCTTC. This sequence encodes CSATPGFTNYGYTF.

This clonotype was counted at least ten times. The chain has TRBV20-1 and TRBJ1-5, with 9 positions matching TRBD1. The CDR3 totals 16 residues. Germline values: CDR1 DFQATT, CDR2 SNEGSKA (reference sequence). The V and J ends lost 4 bases and 0 bases, in that order; junction bases with no gene match: 7. DNA for the CDR3: TGCAGTGCTAAGGGACAGGGCTCCTATAGCAATCAGCCCCAGCATTTT. This encodes CSAKGQGSYSNQPQHF.